The sequence of this T cell receptor beta chain was determined in a study of cytomegalovirus exposure and HLA in healthy donors. Repertoires were generated with immunoSEQ multiplex PCR, while TCRdb's copy carries only in-frame clones and drops some. Of over 100,000 clones listed, about 95% are singletons. The CDR3 sequence is 11 residues long. The germline V gene encodes CDR1 DFQATT and CDR2 SNEGSKA (reference sequence). Study-wide results and limits: According to the study, around 180 TCR beta chains were cytomegalovirus-associated. Confirmation in vitro established that a few CMV-associated chains were specific for CMV antigens.

While the first cohort had 600 to 800 subjects, the donors belonged to the separate validation cohort of over a hundred subjects. Comments on this clone: Its antigen is currently unknown.

The clonotype was recovered from a woman aged 18 to 35 in good health and CMV-seronegative. The gene calls are TRBV20-1 and TRBJ2-1; D unclear. Sequencing was done on a sample of PBMCs. Here the CDR3 DNA reads TGCGGCGGAACCTCCTACAATGAGCAGTTCTTC. Residues: CGGTSYNEQFF.